This T cell receptor (beta chain) derives from a study of shared clonotypes between healthy human individuals. Study-wide results and caveats: Of the naive CD4 clonotypes, around 4.8% were shared across a few donors. On the whole, naive subsets had larger estimated richness than memory subsets had.

The assay was immunoSEQ multiplex PCR, and TCRdb's table has in-frame clones only and misses some. The sample has roughly 2 million clones, 85% to 95% seen once. Of note for this clone: Its antigen is currently unknown.

The CDR3 is 17 amino acids. The V gene lost 4 bases and the J gene lost 2 bases, with 18 bases spanning the gap. Germline V gene data show CDR1 as SGHRS and CDR2 as YFSETQ. There were only Caucasian adults among the donors, and all lived in Nashville, Tennessee. The specimen sequenced was naive CD4+ T cells sorted from blood. Subset specified: CD45RA+ positively selected. The J gene is TRBJ2-2, the V gene TRBV5-1; D is possibly TRBD1 (6 bases). The sequence came from a man aged 18 to 30 in good health. The CDR3 spells CASSTYDRRVNTGELFF. The CDR3 DNA follows: TGCGCCAGCAGCACCTACGACAGGCGCGTTAACACCGGGGAGCTGTTTTTT.